The entry below describes one T cell receptor beta chain. Its cognate antigen has yet to be identified. Base qualities are not provided; no much larger clone lies one nucleotide away. Each collaborating institution followed its own protocols to collect whole blood in K2EDTA tubes. For TCRbeta analysis, collaborators shipped samples in one of three forms: frozen whole blood, isolated PBMCs, or DNA extracted from either of those sample types. The sample comes from a study of blood T cell repertoires in COVID-19 (dated by TCRdb to 2018 to 2020). In terms of the full investigation: The collaborator samples originated in the United States, Italy and Spain and spanned the acute and convalescent phases of COVID-19. The material from the prospective study consisted of cDNA or gDNA derived from T cells, B-cell-depleted T cells, or PBMCs. The dataset comprised deeply sampled blood TCRbeta repertoires from subjects exposed to, actively infected with, or recovered from COVID-19. Sample metadata almost always included a de-identified subject ID, COVID-19 status, age in years and sex. Where available, HLA class I and class II types were obtained from metadata supplied by the sample provider rather than from assay-based typing. The repertoires were released in a freely available public database intended as a resource for research on the immune response to SARS-CoV-2. The samples were drawn from the first 160 participants of the ongoing ImmuneRACE study and from 950 to 1,500 subjects provided by 6 global collaborators. The research as a whole found: Clinical and demographic metadata were provided uncurated, with the amount varying by source and participant.

The immunoSEQ Assay, a bias-controlled multiplex PCR, was used to amplify TCRbeta CDR3 regions from genomic DNA. As for the authors' bioinformatics: Within the assay, amplification of reference gene primers was used to estimate how many nucleated cells each sample contained. Sequence reads were collapsed and filtered to measure the absolute abundance of every unique TCRbeta CDR3 rearrangement. For each sample, productive Simpson clonality was calculated by taking the square root of Simpson's diversity index across productive rearrangements. Here the immuneACCESS table is served through TCRdb, limited to in-frame sequences with V and J called. Missing clones are a known gap in these copies; in checked studies unresolved V genes cover under half, and the rest lacks a known reason. V and J calls and clone size follow that table, whereas D and trimming were derived from the DNA. The sample data list roughly 120,000 clones, and 75% to 85% of these were observed just once. The ten largest clones represent less than 8% of the sample.

This receptor was taken from a woman older than 75 with active or convalescent COVID-19. What was sequenced was peripheral blood.

The nucleotide sequence is TGTGCCTCGCTGACAGGACTAGACTATGGCTACACCTTC. Its protein product is CASLTGLDYGYTF. The V and J segments used are TRBV30 and TRBJ1-2; TRBD1 is a possible D gene, resting on 6 matching bases. From its cysteine to its phenylalanine, the CDR3 spans 13 amino acids. Only CDR3 DNA is held: 39 bases, read in frame from base 1. Trimming costs V 7 bases and J 3 bases, and their ends lie 15 bases apart. CDR1 and CDR2 are read off the germline V gene (reference sequence) as GTSNPN and SVGIG.